The 2 T cell receptor beta chains given below trace back to one sample, sequenced in a study of vaccination effects on CD4 cells after COVID-19. Expansion with viral peptide pools was applied to antigen-specific CD4+ T cells by the ViraFEST assay prior to sequencing. Subsequent to approximately 11 days of culture, CD4+ T cells were isolated. This person caught SARS-CoV-2 sometime from March to December 2020, and PCR testing confirmed the infection. Generated by immunoSEQ multiplex PCR, the TCRdb table keeps only in-frame clones and is missing some. This sample has around 28,000 clones, with about 77% found just once. The antigens of these receptors remain unknown. Sequenced here: CD4+ T cells from PBMCs cultured with HCoV-NL63 spike peptides, sampled before COVID-19 vaccination. The receptors originated from a human donor who had a prior SARS-CoV-2 infection.

This clone appeared a few times. This chain joins TRBV19 and TRBJ2-3; 10 bases match TRBD2. The germline V gene encodes CDR1 LNHDA and CDR2 SQIVND (reference sequence). CDR3 length equals 15 residues. V was pared by 5 bases and J by 4 bases, with 6 bases of the junction left unmatched. The CDR3 here is CASSYPSGSSDTQYF. CDR3 coding DNA: TGTGCCAGTAGTTACCCTAGCGGGAGCTCAGATACGCAGTATTTT.

The chain uses TRBV7-9 and TRBJ1-2; D is uncertain. The CDR3 extends over 12 amino acids. Trimming took off 1 base at V and 5 bases at J, with 5 bases between the two ends. Per germline, CDR1 SEHNR and CDR2 FQNEAQ (reference sequence). The CDR3 nucleotides read TGTGCCAGCAGCTTAGAACCATATGGCTACACCTTC. This translates into CASSLEPYGYTF.